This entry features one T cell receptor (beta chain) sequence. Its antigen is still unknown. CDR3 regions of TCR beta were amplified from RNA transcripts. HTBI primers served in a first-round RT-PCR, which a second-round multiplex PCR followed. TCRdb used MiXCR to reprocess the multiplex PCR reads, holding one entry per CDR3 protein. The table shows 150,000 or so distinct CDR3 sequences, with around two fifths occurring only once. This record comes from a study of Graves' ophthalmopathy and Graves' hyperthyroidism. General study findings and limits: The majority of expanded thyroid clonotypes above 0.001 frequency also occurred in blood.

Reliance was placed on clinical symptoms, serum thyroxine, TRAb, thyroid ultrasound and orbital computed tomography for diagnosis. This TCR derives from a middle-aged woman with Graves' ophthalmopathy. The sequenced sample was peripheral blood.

CDR3 DNA: TGCGCCAGCAGCTTGGAACACCTTAACACCGGGGAGCTGTTTTTT. Its protein is CASSLEHLNTGELFF. J is TRBJ2-2 and V is TRBV5-1, with no clear D. This CDR3 is 15 amino acids long. V lost 0 bases, J lost 2 bases, and 8 bases lay in between. CDR1 is SGHRS, CDR2 YFSETQ, per germline.